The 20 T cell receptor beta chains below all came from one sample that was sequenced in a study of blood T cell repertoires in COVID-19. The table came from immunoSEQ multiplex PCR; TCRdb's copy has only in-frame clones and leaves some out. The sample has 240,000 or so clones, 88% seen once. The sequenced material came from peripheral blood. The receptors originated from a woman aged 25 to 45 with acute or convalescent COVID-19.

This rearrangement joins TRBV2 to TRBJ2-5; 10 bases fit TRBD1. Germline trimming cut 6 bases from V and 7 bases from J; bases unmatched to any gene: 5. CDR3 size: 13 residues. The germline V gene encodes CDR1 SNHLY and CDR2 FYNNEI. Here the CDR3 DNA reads TGTGCCAGCAGGGACGGGACAGGGGTGACCCAGTACTTC. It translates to CASRDGTGVTQYF.

The CDR3 region has the DNA TGTGCCAGCAGCTACATACAGGGATCCCAAGAGACCCAGTACTTC. This sequence encodes CASSYIQGSQETQYF. This rearrangement joins TRBV7-2 to TRBJ2-5; weak D call: TRBD1 (6 bases). The germline V gene has CDR1 SGHTA and CDR2 FQGNSA. This CDR3 is built from 15 residues. V was cut by 4 bases and J by 1 base, with 13 bases left in between.

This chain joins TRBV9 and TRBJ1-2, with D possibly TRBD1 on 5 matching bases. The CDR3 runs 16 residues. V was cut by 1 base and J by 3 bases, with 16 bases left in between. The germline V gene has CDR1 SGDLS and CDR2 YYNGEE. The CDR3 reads CASSVKTDLTDYGYTF. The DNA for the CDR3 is TGTGCCAGCAGCGTAAAGACAGATTTAACGGACTATGGCTACACCTTC.

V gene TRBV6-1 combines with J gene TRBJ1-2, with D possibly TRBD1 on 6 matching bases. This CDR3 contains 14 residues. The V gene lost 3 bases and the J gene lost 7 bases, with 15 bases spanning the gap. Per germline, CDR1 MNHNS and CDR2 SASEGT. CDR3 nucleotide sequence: TGTGCCAGCAGTGAGAGGTTGGACAGCTTTGGCTACACCTTC. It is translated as CASSERLDSFGYTF.

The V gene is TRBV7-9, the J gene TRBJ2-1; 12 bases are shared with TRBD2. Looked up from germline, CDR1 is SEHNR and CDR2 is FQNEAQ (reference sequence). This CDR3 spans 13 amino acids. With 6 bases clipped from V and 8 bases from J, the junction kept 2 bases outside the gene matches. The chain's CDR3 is CASRLAGGDEQFF. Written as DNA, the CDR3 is TGTGCCAGCAGACTAGCGGGAGGAGATGAGCAGTTCTTC. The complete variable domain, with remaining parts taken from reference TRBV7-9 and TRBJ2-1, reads DTGVSQNPRHKITKRGQNVTFRCDPISEHNRLYWYRQTLGQGPEFLTYFQNEAQLEKSRLLSDRFSAERPKGSFSTLEIQRTEQGDSAMYLCASRLAGGDEQFFGPGTRLTVL.

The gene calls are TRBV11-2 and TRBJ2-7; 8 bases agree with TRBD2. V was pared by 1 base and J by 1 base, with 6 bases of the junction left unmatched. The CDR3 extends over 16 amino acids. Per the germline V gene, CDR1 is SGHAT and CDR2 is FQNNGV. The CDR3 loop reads CASSLGGSGTSYEQYF. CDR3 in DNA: TGTGCCAGCAGCTTAGGGGGTAGCGGGACGTCCTACGAGCAGTACTTC. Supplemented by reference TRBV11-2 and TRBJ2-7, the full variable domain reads EAGVAQSPRYKIIEKRQSVAFWCNPISGHATLYWYQQILGQGPKLLIQFQNNGVVDDSQLPKDRFSAERLKGVDSTLKIQPAKLEDSAVYLCASSLGGSGTSYEQYFGPGTRLTVT.

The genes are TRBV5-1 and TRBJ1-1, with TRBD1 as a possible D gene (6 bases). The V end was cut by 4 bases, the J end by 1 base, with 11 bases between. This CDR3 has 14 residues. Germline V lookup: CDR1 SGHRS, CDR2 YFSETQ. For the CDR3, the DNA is TGCGCCAGCAGCCCTCAGACAGGGAACACTGAAGCTTTCTTT. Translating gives CASSPQTGNTEAFF.

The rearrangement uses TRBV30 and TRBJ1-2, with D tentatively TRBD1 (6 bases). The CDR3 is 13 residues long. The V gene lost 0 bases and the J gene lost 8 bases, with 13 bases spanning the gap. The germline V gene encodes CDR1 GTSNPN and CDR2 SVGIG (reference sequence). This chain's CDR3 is CAWSVVGRGGYTF. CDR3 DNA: TGTGCCTGGAGTGTTGTGGGCAGGGGAGGCTACACCTTC.

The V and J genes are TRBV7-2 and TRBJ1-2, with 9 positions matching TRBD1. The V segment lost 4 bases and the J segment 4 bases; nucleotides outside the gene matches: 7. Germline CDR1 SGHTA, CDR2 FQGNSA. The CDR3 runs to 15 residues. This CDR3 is CASSYPWDRAYGYTF. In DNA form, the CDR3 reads TGTGCCAGCAGCTACCCATGGGACAGGGCCTATGGCTACACCTTC.

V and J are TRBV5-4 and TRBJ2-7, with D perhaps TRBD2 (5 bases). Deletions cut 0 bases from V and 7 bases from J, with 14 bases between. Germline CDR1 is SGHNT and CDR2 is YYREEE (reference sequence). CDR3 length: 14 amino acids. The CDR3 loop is CASSLEAGMGEQYF. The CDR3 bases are TGTGCCAGCAGCTTGGAGGCCGGGATGGGAGAGCAGTACTTC.

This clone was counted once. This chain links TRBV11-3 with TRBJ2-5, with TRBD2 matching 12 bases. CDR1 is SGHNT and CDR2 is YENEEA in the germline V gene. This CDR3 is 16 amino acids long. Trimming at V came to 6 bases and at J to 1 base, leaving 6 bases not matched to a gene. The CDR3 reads CASSPGLAGFQETQYF. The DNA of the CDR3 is TGTGCCAGCAGTCCGGGACTAGCGGGCTTCCAAGAGACCCAGTACTTC.

The CDR3 spells CSVDPRGHSSTDTQYF. CDR3 in DNA: TGCAGCGTTGACCCCAGGGGGCATTCTAGCACAGATACGCAGTATTTT. V usage is TRBV29-1 and J usage is TRBJ2-3, with 8 bases that match TRBD1. This CDR3 has 16 amino acids. The germline gives CDR1 SQVTM, CDR2 ANQGSEA. V trimming: 3 bases; J trimming: 0 bases; junction bases outside the gene matches: 8.

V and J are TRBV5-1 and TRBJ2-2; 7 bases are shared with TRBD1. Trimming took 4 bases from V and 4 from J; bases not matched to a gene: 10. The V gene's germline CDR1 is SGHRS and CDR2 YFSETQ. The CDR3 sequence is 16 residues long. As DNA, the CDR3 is TGCGCCAGCAGCGTCGACAGGGCCCCGGGCACCGGGGAGCTGTTTTTT. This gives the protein CASSVDRAPGTGELFF.

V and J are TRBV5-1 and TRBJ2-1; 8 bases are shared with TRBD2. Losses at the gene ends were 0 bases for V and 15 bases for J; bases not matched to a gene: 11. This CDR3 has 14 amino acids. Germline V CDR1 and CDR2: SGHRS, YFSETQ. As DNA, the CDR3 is TGCGCCAGCAGCTTGGTTCCCGCTGCGGGAGGATGGTTCTTC. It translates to CASSLVPAAGGWFF. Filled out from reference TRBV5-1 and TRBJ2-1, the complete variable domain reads KAGVTQTPRYLIKTRGQQVTLSCSPISGHRSVSWYQQTPGQGLQFLFEYFSETQRNKGNFPGRFSGRQFSNSRSEMNVSTLELGDSALYLCASSLVPAAGGWFFGPGTRLTVL.

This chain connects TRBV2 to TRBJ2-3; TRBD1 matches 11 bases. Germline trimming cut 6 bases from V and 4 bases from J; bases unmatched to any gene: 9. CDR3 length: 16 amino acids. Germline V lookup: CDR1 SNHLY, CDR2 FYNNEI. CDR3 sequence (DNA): TGTGCCAGCAGCCCGGACAGGGGGCTTCGTGCAGATACGCAGTATTTT. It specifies CASSPDRGLRADTQYF.

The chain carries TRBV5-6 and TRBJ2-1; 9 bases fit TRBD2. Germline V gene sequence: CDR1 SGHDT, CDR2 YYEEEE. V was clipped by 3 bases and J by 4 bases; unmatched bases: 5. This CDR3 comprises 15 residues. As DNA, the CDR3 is TGTGCCAGCAGCTCCGGGACTAGCCATTACAATGAGCAGTTCTTC. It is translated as CASSSGTSHYNEQFF.

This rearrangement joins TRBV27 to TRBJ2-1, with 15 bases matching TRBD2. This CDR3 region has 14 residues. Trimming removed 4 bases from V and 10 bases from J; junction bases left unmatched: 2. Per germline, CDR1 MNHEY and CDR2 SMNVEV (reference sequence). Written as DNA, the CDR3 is TGTGCCAGCAGTTCGGGACTAGCGGGAGGCGAGCAGTTCTTC. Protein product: CASSSGLAGGEQFF.

CDR3 sequence: CASSLVGDRGIYEQYF. The CDR3 DNA is TGTGCCAGCAGCTTAGTTGGGGACAGGGGGATCTACGAGCAGTACTTC. The chain combines TRBV11-2 with TRBJ2-7; 11 positions match TRBD1. J was trimmed by 3 bases and V by 1 base; bases with no gene match: 5. Germline CDR1 is SGHAT and CDR2 is FQNNGV. The CDR3 length is 16 residues. Full variable domain (remainder filled in from reference TRBV11-2 and TRBJ2-7): EAGVAQSPRYKIIEKRQSVAFWCNPISGHATLYWYQQILGQGPKLLIQFQNNGVVDDSQLPKDRFSAERLKGVDSTLKIQPAKLEDSAVYLCASSLVGDRGIYEQYFGPGTRLTVT.

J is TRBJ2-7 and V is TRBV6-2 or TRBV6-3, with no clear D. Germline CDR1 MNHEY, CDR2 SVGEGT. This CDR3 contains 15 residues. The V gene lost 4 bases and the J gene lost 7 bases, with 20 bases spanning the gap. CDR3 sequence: CASSSAAQAPREQYF. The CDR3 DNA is TGTGCCAGCAGTTCGGCTGCCCAGGCCCCGCGTGAGCAGTACTTC.

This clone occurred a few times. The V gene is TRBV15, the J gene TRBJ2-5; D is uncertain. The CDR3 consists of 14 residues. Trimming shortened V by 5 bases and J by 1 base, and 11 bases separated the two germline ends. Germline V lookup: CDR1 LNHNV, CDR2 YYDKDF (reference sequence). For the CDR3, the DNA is TGTGCCACCAGCCCCTCTGGAGCCCAAGAGACCCAGTACTTC. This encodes CATSPSGAQETQYF. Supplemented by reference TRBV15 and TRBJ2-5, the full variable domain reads DAMVIQNPRYQVTQFGKPVTLSCSQTLNHNVMYWYQQKSSQAPKLLFHYYDKDFNNEADTPDNFQSRRPNTSFCFLDIRSPGLGDTAMYLCATSPSGAQETQYFGPGTRLLVL.